The rows below give T cell receptor beta chains drawn from one sample of a study of cytomegalovirus exposure and HLA in healthy donors. Profiling relied on immunoSEQ multiplex PCR, and the TCRdb table lists in-frame clones only, not all of them. The data show 200,000 or so clones, with around 76% seen just once and roughly 0.62% held by the top ten. Sample: PBMCs. Receptor source: a man aged 18-30 years in good health and CMV-seronegative. Each CDR3 is given with its conserved first and last residue. Each record gives: D gene, J gene, clone size, V gene, CDR3 protein, CDR3 DNA. A D gene is named only where the DNA matches it firmly. Only some rows state a clone size, as once, few, many or a class for expanded clones.

NA TRBJ2-7 NA TRBV5-1 CASSLWRPTRGEQYF TGCGCCAGCAGCTTGTGGAGGCCCACCCGGGGCGAGCAGTACTTC
TRBD2 TRBJ2-3 NA TRBV2 CASSESSGAPTDNTSTQYF TGTGCCAGCAGTGAGTCTAGCGGAGCCCCCACAGATAATACGAGTACGCAGTATTTT
NA TRBJ2-7 NA TRBV29-1 CSAGGFSYEQYF TGCAGCGCAGGGGGGTTTTCCTACGAGCAGTACTTC
NA TRBJ1-6 once TRBV5-1 CASTDGQMTNNSPLHF TGCGCCAGCACAGATGGGCAGATGACCAATAATTCACCCCTCCACTTT
TRBD1 TRBJ1-5 NA TRBV23-1 CASSPETGRLGNQPQHF TGCGCCAGCAGCCCTGAGACAGGGAGGTTAGGCAATCAGCCCCAGCATTTT
TRBD1 TRBJ1-1 NA TRBV6-4 CASSDTSGTGPPEAFF TGTGCCAGCAGTGATACTTCCGGGACAGGGCCCCCTGAAGCTTTCTTT
NA TRBJ2-2 NA TRBV7-9 CASRAQEGGELFF TGTGCCAGCAGGGCACAGGAAGGCGGGGAGCTGTTTTTT
TRBD1 TRBJ1-5 NA TRBV4-1 CASSQVWGTGQGTNQPQHF TGCGCCAGCAGCCAAGTCTGGGGGACCGGACAGGGGACTAATCAGCCCCAGCATTTT
NA TRBJ2-5 NA TRBV5-6 CASSSGAGLRETQYF TGTGCCAGCAGCTCCGGCGCGGGACTCAGAGAGACCCAGTACTTC
NA TRBJ2-7 few TRBV2 CASREYGEQYF TGTGCCAGCAGGGAATACGGCGAGCAGTACTTC
TRBD1 TRBJ1-4 once TRBV9 CASSERTGNEKLFF TGTGCCAGCAGCGAAAGGACAGGGAATGAAAAACTGTTTTTT
TRBD1 TRBJ2-3 NA TRBV7-3 CASSETGPSTDTQYF TGTGCCAGCAGCGAGACAGGGCCCAGCACAGATACGCAGTATTTT
NA TRBJ1-2 NA TRBV6-1 CASSNPPTSNYGYTF TGTGCCAGCAGTAACCCCCCGACTTCTAACTATGGCTACACCTTC
NA TRBJ2-3 few TRBV5-1 CASSYDWLTDTQYF TGCGCCAGCAGCTACGACTGGCTTACAGATACGCAGTATTTT
TRBD2 TRBJ2-3 NA TRBV10-1 CASSEREGPEDTQYF TGCGCCAGCAGTGAGAGGGAGGGCCCAGAAGATACGCAGTATTTT
NA TRBJ2-7 NA TRBV28 CASSLAGSVNEQYF TGTGCCAGCAGTTTAGCCGGGAGTGTGAACGAGCAGTACTTC
TRBD1 TRBJ2-7 NA TRBV5-4 CASSPVGTGVDEQYF TGTGCCAGCAGCCCGGTAGGGACAGGGGTAGACGAGCAGTACTTC
NA TRBJ2-3 NA TRBV27 CASRGSDTQYF TGTGCCAGCAGGGGCTCAGATACGCAGTATTTT
NA TRBJ2-7 few TRBV15 CATSRDRGAFYEQYF TGTGCCACCAGCAGAGATCGGGGGGCCTTCTACGAGCAGTACTTC
NA TRBJ2-5 NA TRBV5-1 CASSPLDSPLETQYF TGCGCCAGCAGCCCCCTGGACAGTCCGTTAGAGACCCAGTACTTC
TRBD1 TRBJ1-2 NA TRBV5-1 CASSPRDRGGGYTF TGCGCCAGCAGCCCGCGGGACAGGGGAGGTGGCTACACCTTC
TRBD1 TRBJ2-7 NA TRBV7-6 CASSLLDRVDEQYF TGTGCCAGCAGCTTACTTGACAGGGTAGACGAGCAGTACTTC
NA TRBJ1-5 NA TRBV19 CASSIVKQGLTPQHF TGTGCCAGTAGTATAGTAAAGCAGGGCCTAACCCCCCAGCATTTT
NA TRBJ1-5 NA TRBV6-5 CASSYSKDKYQPQHF TGTGCCAGCAGTTACTCGAAGGACAAGTATCAGCCCCAGCATTTT
TRBD1 TRBJ1-4 NA TRBV18 CASSRVQGAISRTGATNEKLFF TGTGCCAGCTCACGGGTACAGGGGGCAATCTCGCGAACGGGTGCAACTAATGAAAAACTGTTTTTT
NA TRBJ2-7 few TRBV7-9 CASSAPGGQIYEQYF TGTGCCAGCAGCGCCCCCGGGGGACAGATCTACGAGCAGTACTTC
TRBD2 TRBJ2-3 NA TRBV2 CASSSRSSGSLTDTQYF TGTGCCAGCAGTTCTCGCTCTAGCGGGAGTCTTACAGATACGCAGTATTTT
NA TRBJ2-1 once TRBV9 CASSVDQVSASEQFF TGTGCCAGCAGCGTAGATCAGGTATCGGCGTCTGAGCAGTTCTTC
TRBD2 TRBJ2-3 NA TRBV7-9 CASSSAGTSQDTQYF TGTGCCAGCAGCTCCGCCGGGACTAGTCAAGATACGCAGTATTTT
TRBD1 TRBJ1-5 NA TRBV28 CASITGGVGNQPQHF TGTGCCAGCATTACAGGGGGCGTAGGCAATCAGCCCCAGCATTTT
NA TRBJ2-7 NA TRBV2 CASSADYSAYEQYF TGTGCCAGCAGTGCCGACTACTCAGCCTACGAGCAGTACTTC
NA TRBJ1-2 NA TRBV7-9 CASSSLPDYGYTF TGTGCCAGCAGCTCTCTCCCGGACTATGGCTACACCTTC
TRBD2 TRBJ2-3 NA TRBV6-6 CASSSSGRVDTQYF TGTGCCAGCAGTAGTAGCGGGAGGGTAGATACGCAGTATTTT
TRBD1 TRBJ2-1 NA TRBV7-3 CASSQDRNNEQFF TGTGCCAGCAGCCAGGACAGGAACAATGAGCAGTTCTTC
NA TRBJ1-4 NA TRBV15 CATSREREKLFF TGTGCCACCAGCAGAGAGCGCGAAAAACTGTTTTTT
TRBD2 TRBJ2-1 NA TRBV19 CASSQPGLAIYNEQFF TGTGCCAGTAGTCAGCCCGGACTAGCGATCTACAATGAGCAGTTCTTC
TRBD1 TRBJ2-1 NA TRBV5-1 CASSPGQGFDEQFF TGCGCCAGCAGCCCGGGACAGGGGTTCGATGAGCAGTTCTTC
NA TRBJ1-2 NA TRBV7-9 CASSPTVSYDRNYGYTF TGTGCCAGCAGCCCAACCGTATCTTACGACAGGAACTATGGCTACACCTTC
TRBD2 TRBJ2-5 NA TRBV5-6 CASSLSGRQETQYF TGTGCCAGCAGCCTGAGCGGGAGGCAAGAGACCCAGTACTTC
NA TRBJ2-7 few TRBV5-1 CASSATGLMDEQYF TGCGCCAGCAGCGCTACAGGGTTGATGGACGAGCAGTACTTC
NA TRBJ2-1 NA TRBV2 CASRLNSQNYNEQFF TGTGCCAGCAGATTGAACAGCCAGAACTACAATGAGCAGTTCTTC
NA TRBJ2-7 once TRBV28 CASSLAGANSYEQYF TGTGCCAGCAGTTTAGCAGGGGCGAACTCCTACGAGCAGTACTTC
TRBD2 TRBJ2-2 few TRBV9 CASSVGLAGGLGELFF TGTGCCAGCAGCGTAGGGCTAGCGGGAGGGCTCGGGGAGCTGTTTTTT
TRBD2 TRBJ2-7 few TRBV14 CASSPPTSRSVEQYF TGTGCCAGCAGCCCTCCGACTAGCAGGTCGGTCGAGCAGTACTTC